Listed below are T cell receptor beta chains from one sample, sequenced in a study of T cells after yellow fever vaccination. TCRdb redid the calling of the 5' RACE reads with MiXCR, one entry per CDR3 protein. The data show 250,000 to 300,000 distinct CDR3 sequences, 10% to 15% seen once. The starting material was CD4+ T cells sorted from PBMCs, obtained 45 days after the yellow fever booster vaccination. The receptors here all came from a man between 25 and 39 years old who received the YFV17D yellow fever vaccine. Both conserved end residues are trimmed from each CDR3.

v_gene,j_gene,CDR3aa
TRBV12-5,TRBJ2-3,ASGGGRLARTDTQY
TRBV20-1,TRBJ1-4,SARDLRVHEKLF
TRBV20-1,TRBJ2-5,SALPGLAGGKQETQY
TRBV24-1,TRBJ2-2,ATSLLPAQSGELF
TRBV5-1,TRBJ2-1,ASSLELVGNNEQF
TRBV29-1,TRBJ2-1,SVDRRLSSYNEQF
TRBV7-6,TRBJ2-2,ASSPVLRTGELF
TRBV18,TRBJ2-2,ASSPANRDAGELF
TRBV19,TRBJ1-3,ACTIRRSSGNTIY
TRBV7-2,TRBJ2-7,ASTLGREGRYEQY
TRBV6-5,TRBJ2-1,ASSYREPTYNEQF
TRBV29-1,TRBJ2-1,SVAVAGVSYNEQF
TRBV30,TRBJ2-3,AWRRPISSSTDTQY
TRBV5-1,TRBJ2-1,ASSSGGAGGSQDEQF
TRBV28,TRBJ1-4,ASQRTTNEKLF
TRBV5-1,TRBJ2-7,ASSLARGEDEQY
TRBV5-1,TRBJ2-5,ASSSGTGAGETQY
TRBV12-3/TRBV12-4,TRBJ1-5,ASSLWGQGSPQH
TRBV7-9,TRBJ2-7,ASSFSGSDHEQY
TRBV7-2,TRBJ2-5,ASSSRDRGLRETQY
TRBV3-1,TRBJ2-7,ASSQDVGVGEQY
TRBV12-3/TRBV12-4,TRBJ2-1,ASSLSPGPPANEQF
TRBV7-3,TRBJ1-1,ASSWGHKNTEAF
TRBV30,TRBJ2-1,AWSTSASGVSSYNEQF
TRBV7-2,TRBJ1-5,ASSLAGTGDRGTQH
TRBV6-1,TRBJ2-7,ASSERQDEEY